Each of the 13 T cell receptor beta chains below was sequenced from the same sample in a study of T cell responses to AZD1222 COVID-19 vaccine. TCRdb keeps only in-frame clones here, not all; method: immunoSEQ multiplex PCR. The table lists approximately 100,000 clones, around nine tenths of them singletons, with around 3.3% in the top ten. The material sequenced was peripheral blood, taken 28 days after the second dose of the MenACWY control vaccine. The receptors here all came from an adult who received the MenACWY meningococcal vaccine as a control.

J is TRBJ2-5 and V is TRBV12-3 or TRBV12-4; no definite D call. With 2 bases removed from V and 1 base from J, the gap between germline ends came to 5 bases. The CDR3 runs to 13 residues. In DNA, the CDR3 is TGTGCCAGCAGTTTAATTTCCCAAGAGACCCAGTACTTC. Protein: CASSLISQETQYF.

The rearrangement links TRBV5-4 to TRBJ2-1; a weak D match, TRBD1 (6 bases). Deletions cut 1 base from V and 4 bases from J, with 12 bases between. Germline values: CDR1 SGHNT, CDR2 YYREEE (reference sequence). The CDR3 spans 15 residues. In DNA form, the CDR3 reads TGTGCCAGCAGCTTGATTCGGACAGTTTACAATGAGCAGTTCTTC. It codes for CASSLIRTVYNEQFF.

This chain joins TRBV10-3 and TRBJ1-6; TRBD1 matches at 10 bases. This CDR3 is built from 15 residues. The germline CDR1 and CDR2 sequences are ENHRY and SYGVKD. J was trimmed by 10 bases and V by 3 bases; bases with no gene match: 6. The CDR3 DNA follows: TGTGCCATCAGTGACCGGGACAGGGGAAGGTCACCCCTCCACTTT. This gives the protein CAISDRDRGRSPLHF.

This clone was counted a single time. The genes are TRBV3-1 (or the pseudogene TRBV3-2) and TRBJ1-2; 7 bases match TRBD1. From germline, CDR1 is LGHDT and CDR2 YNNKEL (reference sequence). CDR3 size: 16 residues. V trimming: 1 base; J trimming: 0 bases; junction bases outside the gene matches: 5. This chain's CDR3 is CASSQGQGVANYGYTF. The DNA for the CDR3 is TGTGCCAGCAGCCAAGGTCAGGGGGTAGCTAACTATGGCTACACCTTC.

V and J are TRBV5-6 and TRBJ2-3; a possible D gene is TRBD1 (6 bases). The CDR3 covers 15 residues. V was shortened by 2 bases and J by 1 base, with 11 bases between the two germline ends. CDR1 is SGHDT, CDR2 YYEEEE, per germline. This CDR3 is CASSLTGLRTDTQYF. The CDR3 bases are TGTGCCAGCAGCTTAACAGGGCTCCGCACAGATACGCAGTATTTT.

The CDR3 loop reads CSVLKPGTPQETQYF. The CDR3 DNA sequence: TGCAGCGTCCTAAAACCCGGGACACCTCAAGAGACCCAGTACTTC. V gene TRBV29-1 combines with J gene TRBJ2-5; D may be TRBD1 (6 bases). Looked up from germline, CDR1 is SQVTM and CDR2 is ANQGSEA. Trimming took 6 bases from V and 2 from J, leaving 19 bases between them. This CDR3 has 15 amino acids.

This rearrangement joins TRBV7-8 to TRBJ2-2; D is undetermined. V was clipped by 1 base and J by 0 bases, with 12 bases between them. Germline lookup yields CDR1 SGHVS and CDR2 FQNEAQ. This CDR3 is built from 17 residues. This chain's CDR3 is CASSLGVMYANTGELFF. In DNA, the CDR3 is TGTGCCAGCAGCTTAGGGGTCATGTACGCGAACACCGGGGAGCTGTTTTTT. The full variable domain, rest sourced from reference TRBV7-8 and TRBJ2-2, is GAGVSQSPRYKVAKRGQDVALRCDPISGHVSLFWYQQALGQGPEFLTYFQNEAQLDKSGLPSDRFFAERPEGSVSTLKIQRTQQEDSAVYLCASSLGVMYANTGELFFGEGSRLTVL.

CDR3 loop: CAISGLAGGHVTQYF. As DNA, the CDR3 is TGTGCCATCAGTGGACTAGCGGGGGGGCATGTCACGCAGTATTTT. The V and J genes are TRBV10-3 and TRBJ2-3; 14 bases are a match to TRBD2. Looked up from germline, CDR1 is ENHRY and CDR2 is SYGVKD. Trimming took 4 bases from V and 9 from J; bases not matched to a gene: 6. This CDR3 comprises 15 residues.

The rearrangement links TRBV24-1 to TRBJ1-5; no clear D. Germline V gives CDR1 KGHDR, CDR2 SFDVKD. V dropped 5 bases and J dropped 7 bases, with 11 bases sitting between them. The CDR3 covers 13 residues. CDR3 loop: CATSAWGEQPQHF. DNA for the CDR3: TGTGCCACCAGTGCATGGGGAGAGCAGCCCCAGCATTTT.

The rearrangement joins TRBV28 to TRBJ1-2; no clear D gene. This CDR3 comprises 12 residues. Germline V lookup: CDR1 MDHEN, CDR2 SYDVKM. V was trimmed by 7 bases and J by 12 bases, leaving 18 bases between them. CDR3 DNA: TGTGCCAGCACCACCCCCCCGGGCTGGGACACCTTC. It yields the protein CASTTPPGWDTF.

CDR3 nucleotide sequence: TGTGCCAGCGCCAAGGTAACAGGGGCTGCTGAAGCTTTCTTT. Protein sequence: CASAKVTGAAEAFF. The V call is TRBV9, the J call TRBJ1-1, with 7 bases that match TRBD1. CDR3 size: 14 residues. V lost 7 bases, J lost 6 bases, and 12 bases stayed unmatched. CDR1 is SGDLS, CDR2 YYNGEE, per germline. Complete variable domain (other parts from reference TRBV9 and TRBJ1-1): DSGVTQTPKHLITATGQRVTLRCSPRSGDLSVYWYQQSLDQGLQFLIQYYNGEERAKGNILERFSAQQFPDLHSELNLSSLELGDSALYFCASAKVTGAAEAFFGQGTRLTVV.

Written as DNA, the CDR3 is TGTGCCACCAGTGATGCACCTAGCGGATACACCGGGGAGCTGTTTTTT. This translates into CATSDAPSGYTGELFF. The V and J genes are TRBV24-1 and TRBJ2-2, with 7 bases lining up with TRBD2. The germline V gene encodes CDR1 KGHDR and CDR2 SFDVKD. CDR3 length: 16 residues. J lost 3 bases, V lost 3 bases, and 6 bases had no gene match.

The chain joins TRBV7-8 to TRBJ1-2; TRBD1 matches 7 bases. This CDR3 has 15 residues. Germline V gene sequence: CDR1 SGHVS, CDR2 FQNEAQ. After removal of 5 bases from V and 8 bases from J, the junction contained 14 bases not matched to a gene. The CDR3 nucleotides are TGTGCCAGCAGCGTTCAGGGGGTCCCAAGAAGGGGCTACACCTTC. Protein product: CASSVQGVPRRGYTF.